These 5 T cell receptor beta chains were all obtained from the same sample, sequenced in a study of CDR3 diversity in severe acne. MiXCR was run by TCRdb on the PCR reads, yielding one entry per CDR3 protein. The sample has 79,000 or so distinct CDR3 sequences, under 55% seen once; the top ten hold around a tenth. The sample consisted of blood. The receptors derive from a male donor with severe acne vulgaris.

This clonotype has a count of ten or more. The chain uses TRBV29-1 and TRBJ2-2, with a possible D match to TRBD2 (6 bases). The CDR3 length is 13 residues. V lost 4 bases and J 7 bases, leaving 13 bases between the germline ends. The germline V gene encodes CDR1 SQVTM and CDR2 ANQGSEA. The CDR3, as DNA: TGCAGCGTTGTAGGAGGGCTTCTCGGGGAGCTGTTTTTT. Its protein product is CSVVGGLLGELFF.

The rearrangement uses TRBV15 and TRBJ2-3; 10 nucleotides line up with TRBD1. The CDR3 has 15 residues. The V gene end was trimmed by 1 base and the J gene end by 6 bases; junction bases not matched to a gene: 4. The germline CDR1 and CDR2 sequences are LNHNV and YYDKDF (reference sequence). The CDR3 is CATSRGDRGSDTQYF. CDR3 nucleotide sequence: TGTGCCACCAGCAGAGGGGACAGGGGTTCCGATACGCAGTATTTT.

Concerning this clonotype: This sequence may be a read error, since a much larger clone differs from it by one base. The chain combines TRBV7-2 with TRBJ2-1; D is undetermined. Trimming stripped 4 bases from V and 6 bases from J, with 16 bases between. CDR1 and CDR2 (germline): SGHTA, FQGNSA. CDR3 length equals 15 residues. The CDR3 DNA reads as TGTGCCAGCAGCTCGGTCTTAGGAACCTGCAATGAGCAGTTCTTC. Residues: CASSSVLGTCNEQFF.

This clonotype was observed once. The J gene is TRBJ2-7, the V gene TRBV24-1, with a possible D match to TRBD1 (6 bases). CDR1 is KGHDR, CDR2 SFDVKD, per germline. CDR3 size: 14 residues. V was cut by 4 bases and J by 3 bases, with 12 bases left in between. CDR3: CATSDVDSYYEQYF. In DNA, the CDR3 is TGTGCCACCAGTGACGTGGACAGCTACTACGAGCAGTACTTC.

This clonotype was detected once. The V gene is TRBV20-1, the J gene TRBJ2-3; TRBD1 might be the D (6 bases). CDR1 and CDR2 (germline): DFQATT, SNEGSKA (reference sequence). The CDR3 sequence is 14 residues long. The V and J ends lost 1 base and 4 bases respectively, with 12 bases between them. The CDR3 is CSARGGGGADTQYF. The CDR3 DNA reads TGCAGTGCTAGAGGAGGGGGTGGTGCAGATACGCAGTATTTT.